This TCR beta chain was captured in a study of a mutant IDH1 vaccine in newly diagnosed glioma. Study information: Mean patient age was roughly 43 years; approximately 62% were male and around 40% female. General study points: Approximately 95% of patients showed vaccine-induced immune responses across multiple MHC alleles.

Clones were sequenced by immunoSEQ multiplex PCR, and TCRdb holds only the in-frame ones, with some missing. The sample has about 64,000 clones; roughly 74% are singletons. With respect to this clone: Its matching antigen is unknown.

Time point defined: week 35, safety follow-up. Each dose of the vaccine consisted of 300 ug of mutant IDH1 20-mer peptide, with topical imiquimod. There are 16 residues in the CDR3. Germline values: CDR1 GTSNPN, CDR2 SVGIG (reference sequence). V was shortened by 1 base and J by 0 bases, with 13 bases between the two germline ends. Specimen: PBMCs, collected from a glioma patient whose treatment included an IDH1 peptide vaccine. The receptor was derived from a man between 45 and 60 years old with glioma. The J gene is TRBJ1-3, the V gene TRBV30; no firm D call. The CDR3 DNA reads as TGTGCCTGGAGTGGTAATCTGTTCTCCTCTGGAAACACCATATATTTT. This codes for CAWSGNLFSSGNTIYF. Drawing the rest from reference TRBV30 and TRBJ1-3, the complete variable domain is SQTIHQWPATLVQPVGSPLSLECTVEGTSNPNLYWYRQAAGRGLQLLFYSVGIGQISSEVPQNLSASRPQDRQFILSSKKLLLSDSGFYLCAWSGNLFSSGNTIYFGEGSWLTVV.